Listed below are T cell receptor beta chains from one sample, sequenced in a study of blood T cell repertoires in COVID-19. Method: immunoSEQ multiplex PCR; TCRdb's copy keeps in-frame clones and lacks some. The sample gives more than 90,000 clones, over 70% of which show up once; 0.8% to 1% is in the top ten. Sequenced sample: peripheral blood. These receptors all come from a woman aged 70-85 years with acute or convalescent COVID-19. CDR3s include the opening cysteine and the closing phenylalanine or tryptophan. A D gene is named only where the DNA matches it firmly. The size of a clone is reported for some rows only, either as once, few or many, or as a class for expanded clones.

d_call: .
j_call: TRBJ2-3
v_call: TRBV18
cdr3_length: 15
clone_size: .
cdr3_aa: CASSPRQFSTDTQYF
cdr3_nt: TGTGCCAGCTCACCACGACAGTTTAGCACAGATACGCAGTATTTT

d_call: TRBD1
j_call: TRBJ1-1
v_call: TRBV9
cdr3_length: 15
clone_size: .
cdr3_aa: CASSPQGAWNTEAFF
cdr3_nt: TGTGCCAGCAGCCCACAGGGGGCCTGGAACACTGAAGCTTTCTTT

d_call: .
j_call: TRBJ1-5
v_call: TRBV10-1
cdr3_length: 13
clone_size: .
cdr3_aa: CASMGTSNQPQHF
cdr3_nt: TGCGCCAGCATGGGCACAAGCAATCAGCCCCAGCATTTT

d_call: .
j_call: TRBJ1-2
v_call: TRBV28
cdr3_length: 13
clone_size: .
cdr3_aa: CASSLQGSYGYTF
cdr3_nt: TGTGCCAGCAGTTTGCAGGGGAGCTATGGCTACACCTTC

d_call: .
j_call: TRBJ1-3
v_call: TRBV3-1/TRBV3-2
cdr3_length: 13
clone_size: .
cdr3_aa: CASSPGTGNTIYF
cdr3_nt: TGTGCCAGCAGCCCTGGGACAGGAAACACCATATATTTT

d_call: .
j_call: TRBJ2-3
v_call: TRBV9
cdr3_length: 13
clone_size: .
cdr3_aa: CASSVYGKDTQYF
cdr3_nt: TGTGCCAGCAGCGTATACGGGAAGGATACGCAGTATTTT

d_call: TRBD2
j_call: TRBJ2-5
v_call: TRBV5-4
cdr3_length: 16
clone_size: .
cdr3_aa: CASSLELAGAQETQYF
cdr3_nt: TGTGCCAGCAGCTTGGAATTAGCGGGGGCCCAAGAGACCCAGTACTTC

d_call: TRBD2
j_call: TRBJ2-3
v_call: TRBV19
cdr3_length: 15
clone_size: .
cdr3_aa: CASSMGRGGTDTQYF
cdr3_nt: TGTGCCAGTAGTATGGGTCGGGGGGGTACAGATACGCAGTATTTT

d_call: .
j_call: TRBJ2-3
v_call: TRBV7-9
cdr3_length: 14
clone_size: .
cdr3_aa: CASSLTGWGDTQYF
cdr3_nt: TGTGCCAGCAGCTTAACGGGATGGGGAGATACGCAGTATTTT

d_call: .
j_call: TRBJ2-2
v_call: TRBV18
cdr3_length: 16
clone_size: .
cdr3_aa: CASSPDRGANTGELFF
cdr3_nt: TGTGCCAGCTCACCCGATAGGGGCGCGAACACCGGGGAGCTGTTTTTT

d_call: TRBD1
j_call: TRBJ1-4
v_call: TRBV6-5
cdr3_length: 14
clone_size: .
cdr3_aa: CASHQGQANEKLFF
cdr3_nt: TGTGCCAGTCACCAGGGACAGGCTAATGAAAAACTGTTTTTT

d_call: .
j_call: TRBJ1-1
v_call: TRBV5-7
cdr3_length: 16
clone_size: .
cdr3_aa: CASSLSQGGINTEAFF
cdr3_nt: TGTGCCAGCAGCCTCAGCCAGGGAGGAATAAACACTGAAGCTTTCTTT

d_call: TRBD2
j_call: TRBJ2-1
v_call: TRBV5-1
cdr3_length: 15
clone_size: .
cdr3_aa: CASSLALGEGNEQFF
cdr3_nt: TGCGCCAGCAGCTTGGCGTTGGGGGAGGGAAATGAGCAGTTCTTC

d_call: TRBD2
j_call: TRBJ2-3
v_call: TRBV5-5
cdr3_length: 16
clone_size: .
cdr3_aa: CASSLRGGSSTDTQYF
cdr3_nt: TGTGCCAGCAGCCTCCGCGGGGGTTCGAGCACAGATACGCAGTATTTT

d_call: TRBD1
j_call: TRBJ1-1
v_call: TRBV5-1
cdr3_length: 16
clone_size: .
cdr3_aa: CASSLRVQGGLTEAFF
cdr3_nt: TGCGCCAGCAGCTTGAGAGTCCAGGGGGGTCTCACTGAAGCTTTCTTT

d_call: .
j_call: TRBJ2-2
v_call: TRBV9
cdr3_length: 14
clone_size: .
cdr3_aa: CASSLYGNTGELFF
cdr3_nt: TGTGCCAGCAGTTTGTACGGGAACACCGGGGAGCTGTTTTTT

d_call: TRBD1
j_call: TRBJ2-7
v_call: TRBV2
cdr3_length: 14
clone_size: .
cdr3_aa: CASNGQGVSYEQYF
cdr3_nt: TGTGCCAGCAATGGACAGGGGGTTTCCTACGAGCAGTACTTC

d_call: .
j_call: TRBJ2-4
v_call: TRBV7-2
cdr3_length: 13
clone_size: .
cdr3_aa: CASSNFPGNIQYF
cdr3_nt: TGTGCCAGCAGCAACTTCCCGGGAAACATTCAGTACTTC

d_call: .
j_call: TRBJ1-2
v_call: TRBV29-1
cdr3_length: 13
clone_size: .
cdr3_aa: CSVDSVRGYGYTF
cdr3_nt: TGCAGCGTTGACAGTGTTCGGGGCTATGGCTACACCTTC

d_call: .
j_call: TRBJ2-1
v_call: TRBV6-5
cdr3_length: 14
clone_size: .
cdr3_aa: CASKRDRTYNEQFF
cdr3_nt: TGTGCCAGCAAGCGGGACAGGACCTACAATGAGCAGTTCTTC

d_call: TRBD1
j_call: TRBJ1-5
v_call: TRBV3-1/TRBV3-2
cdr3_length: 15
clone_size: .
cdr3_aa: CASSQAPGGGRPQHF
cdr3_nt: TGTGCCAGCAGCCAAGCCCCAGGGGGCGGACGGCCCCAGCATTTT

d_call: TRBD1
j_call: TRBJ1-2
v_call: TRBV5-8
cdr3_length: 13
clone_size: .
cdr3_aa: CASSFDRGSGYTF
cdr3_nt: TGTGCCAGCAGCTTCGACAGGGGGTCTGGCTACACCTTC

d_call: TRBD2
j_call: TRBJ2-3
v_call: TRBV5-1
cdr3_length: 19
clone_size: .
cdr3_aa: CASSAGLAGGTTSTDTQYF
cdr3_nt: TGCGCCAGCAGCGCGGGACTAGCGGGGGGGACCACTAGCACAGATACGCAGTATTTT

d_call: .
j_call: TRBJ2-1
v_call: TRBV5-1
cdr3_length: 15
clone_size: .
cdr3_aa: CASSVSGFSYNEQFF
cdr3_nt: TGCGCCAGCAGCGTTTCAGGGTTTTCCTACAATGAGCAGTTCTTC

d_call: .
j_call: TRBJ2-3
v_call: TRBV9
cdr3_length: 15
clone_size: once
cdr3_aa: CASSVGRGYTDTQYF
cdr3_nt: TGTGCCAGCAGCGTAGGGCGGGGATACACAGATACGCAGTATTTT

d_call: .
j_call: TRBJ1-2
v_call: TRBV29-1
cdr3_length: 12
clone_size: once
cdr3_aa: CSVEGPGVGYTF
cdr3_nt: TGCAGCGTTGAAGGCCCGGGGGTAGGCTACACCTTC

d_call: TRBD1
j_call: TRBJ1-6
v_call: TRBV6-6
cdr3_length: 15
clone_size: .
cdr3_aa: CASSTTGEYNSPLHF
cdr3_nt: TGTGCCAGCAGTACGACAGGGGAATATAATTCACCCCTCCACTTT

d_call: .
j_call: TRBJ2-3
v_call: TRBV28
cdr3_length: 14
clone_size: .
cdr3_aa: CASSSEGVTDTQYF
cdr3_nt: TGTGCCAGCAGTTCCGAGGGAGTCACAGATACGCAGTATTTT

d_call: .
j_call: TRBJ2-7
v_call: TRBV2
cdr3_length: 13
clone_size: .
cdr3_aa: CASSSSRDYEQYF
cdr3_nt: TGTGCCAGCAGTTCCAGCCGGGACTACGAGCAGTACTTC

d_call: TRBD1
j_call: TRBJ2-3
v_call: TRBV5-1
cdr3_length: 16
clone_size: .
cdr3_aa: CASSLEGASSTDTQYF
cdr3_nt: TGCGCCAGCAGCTTGGAGGGGGCCTCTAGCACAGATACGCAGTATTTT

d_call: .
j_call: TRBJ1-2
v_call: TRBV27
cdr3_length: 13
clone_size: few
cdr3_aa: CASSFTRGGGYTF
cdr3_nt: TGTGCCAGCAGTTTCACAAGGGGCGGTGGCTACACCTTC

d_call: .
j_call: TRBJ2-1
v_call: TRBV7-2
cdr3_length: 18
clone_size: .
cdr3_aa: CASSLIPGISVRENEQFF
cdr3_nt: TGTGCCAGCAGCTTAATCCCGGGGATTTCGGTACGGGAAAATGAGCAGTTCTTC

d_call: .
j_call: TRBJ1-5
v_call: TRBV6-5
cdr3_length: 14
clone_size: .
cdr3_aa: CASTTPGGNQPQHF
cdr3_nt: TGTGCCAGCACTACCCCGGGAGGCAATCAGCCCCAGCATTTT

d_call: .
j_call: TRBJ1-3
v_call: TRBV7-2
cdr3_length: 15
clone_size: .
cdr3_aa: CASSPGVLFETPTYF
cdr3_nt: TGTGCCAGCAGCCCAGGGGTCCTATTTGAAACACCTACATATTTT

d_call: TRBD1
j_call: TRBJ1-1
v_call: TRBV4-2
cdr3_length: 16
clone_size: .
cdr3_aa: CASSRQTGVANTEAFF
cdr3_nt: TGTGCCAGCAGCCGCCAAACAGGGGTGGCGAACACTGAAGCTTTCTTT

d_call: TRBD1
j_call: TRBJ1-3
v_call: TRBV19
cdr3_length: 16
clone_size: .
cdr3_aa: CASGQTGSYSGNTIYF
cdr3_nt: TGTGCCAGTGGCCAGACAGGGAGCTACTCTGGAAACACCATATATTTT

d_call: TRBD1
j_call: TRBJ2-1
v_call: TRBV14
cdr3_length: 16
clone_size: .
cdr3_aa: CASSQFLTGRDHEQFF
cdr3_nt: TGTGCCAGCAGCCAATTTTTGACAGGGAGAGATCATGAGCAGTTCTTC

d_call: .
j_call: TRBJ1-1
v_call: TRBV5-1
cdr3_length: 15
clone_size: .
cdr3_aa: CASSPQRGQDTEAFF
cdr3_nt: TGCGCCAGCAGCCCCCAGCGGGGGCAGGACACTGAAGCTTTCTTT

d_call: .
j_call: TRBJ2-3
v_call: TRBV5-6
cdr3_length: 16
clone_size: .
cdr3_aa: CASSFVGESSTDTQYF
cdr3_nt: TGTGCCAGCAGCTTTGTCGGGGAATCTAGCACAGATACGCAGTATTTT

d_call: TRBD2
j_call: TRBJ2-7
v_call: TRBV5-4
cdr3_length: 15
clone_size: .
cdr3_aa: CASSFDSSGYYEQYF
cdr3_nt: TGTGCCAGCAGCTTCGACTCTAGCGGTTACTACGAGCAGTACTTC

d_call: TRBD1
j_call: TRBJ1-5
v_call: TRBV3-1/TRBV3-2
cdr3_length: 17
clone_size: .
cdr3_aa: CASSQTGQGRDNQPQHF
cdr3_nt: TGTGCCAGCAGCCAAACGGGACAGGGGCGAGACAATCAGCCCCAGCATTTT

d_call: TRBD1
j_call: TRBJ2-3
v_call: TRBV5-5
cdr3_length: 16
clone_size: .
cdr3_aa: CASSLSGTGGTDTQYF
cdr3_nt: TGTGCCAGCAGCTTGAGCGGGACAGGGGGCACAGATACGCAGTATTTT